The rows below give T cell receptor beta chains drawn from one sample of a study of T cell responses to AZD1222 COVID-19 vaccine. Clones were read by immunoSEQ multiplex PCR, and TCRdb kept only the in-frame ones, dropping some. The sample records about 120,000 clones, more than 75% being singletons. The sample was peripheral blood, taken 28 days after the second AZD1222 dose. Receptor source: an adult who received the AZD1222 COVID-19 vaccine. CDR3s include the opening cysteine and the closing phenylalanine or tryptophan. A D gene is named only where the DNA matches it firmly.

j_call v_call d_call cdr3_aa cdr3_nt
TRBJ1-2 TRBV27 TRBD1 CATGPGQLYGYTF TGTGCCACCGGACCGGGACAGCTCTATGGCTACACCTTC
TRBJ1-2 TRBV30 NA CAWSVGPHGYTF TGTGCCTGGAGTGTAGGGCCTCATGGCTACACCTTC
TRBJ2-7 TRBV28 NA CASSLLGGAYEQYF TGTGCCAGCAGTTTACTGGGCGGCGCCTACGAGCAGTACTTC
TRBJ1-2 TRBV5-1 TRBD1 CASSLATSTGANYGYTF TGCGCCAGCAGCTTGGCCACCTCGACAGGGGCTAACTATGGCTACACCTTC
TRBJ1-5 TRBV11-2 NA CASSVGGDLSNQPQHF TGTGCCAGCAGCGTTGGCGGCGACTTAAGCAATCAGCCCCAGCATTTT
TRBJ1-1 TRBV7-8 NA CASTKVGVTEAFF TGTGCCAGCACCAAAGTCGGGGTCACTGAAGCTTTCTTT
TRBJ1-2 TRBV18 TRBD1 CASSPGTGVLYGYTF TGTGCCAGCTCGCCCGGGACAGGGGTCCTCTATGGCTACACCTTC
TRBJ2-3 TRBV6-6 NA CASSDYTQYF TGTGCCAGCAGCGACTATACGCAGTATTTT
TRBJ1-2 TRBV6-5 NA CASSNQGNGYTF TGTGCCAGCAGTAATCAGGGCAATGGCTACACCTTC
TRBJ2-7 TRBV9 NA CASSVVDLVGYEQYF TGTGCCAGCAGCGTAGTGGATTTAGTTGGCTACGAGCAGTACTTC
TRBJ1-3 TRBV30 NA CAWSVESGNTIYF TGTGCCTGGAGTGTCGAATCTGGAAACACCATATATTTT
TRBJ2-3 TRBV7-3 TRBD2 CASSLRSGGAMGDTQYF TGTGCCAGCAGCTTACGGAGCGGGGGGGCAATGGGAGATACGCAGTATTTT
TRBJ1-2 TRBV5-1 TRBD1 CASSSGQSYGYTF TGCGCCAGCAGCTCGGGACAGAGCTATGGCTACACCTTC
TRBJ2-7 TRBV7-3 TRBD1 CASSLGTGGFISYEQYF TGTGCCAGCAGTTTGGGGACAGGGGGCTTCATATCCTACGAGCAGTACTTC
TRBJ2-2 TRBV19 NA CASSWLAFGANTGELFF TGTGCCAGTAGTTGGCTAGCTTTTGGCGCGAACACCGGGGAGCTGTTTTTT